Each of the 20 T cell receptor beta chains below was sequenced from the same sample in a study of T cell responses to AZD1222 COVID-19 vaccine (dated by TCRdb to about 2021). Interpreted using the paper, the time point label stands for: about 28 days (+/-7) after the second vaccine dose. Libraries were constructed by the immunoSEQ multiplex PCR assay. TCRdb provides this immuneACCESS table in a form limited to in-frame rearrangements. Some clones are lacking; in checked studies, under half of them reflect an unresolved V gene, and why the rest are absent is not known. The sample table shows 95,000 to 100,000 clones, and 87% are seen once. The ten largest account for about a tenth of the sample. This specimen was peripheral blood, taken 28 days after the second AZD1222 dose. The origin of the receptors is an adult who received the AZD1222 COVID-19 vaccine.

The rearrangement joins TRBV2 to TRBJ1-4; 9 bases fit TRBD1. From germline, CDR1 is SNHLY and CDR2 FYNNEI. V dropped 10 bases and J dropped 6; count of bases not matched to a gene: 3. CDR3 length: 12 amino acids. For the CDR3, the DNA is TGTGCCAACCGGGACAGGGATGAAAAACTGTTTTTT. This translates into CANRDRDEKLFF.

The chain carries TRBV12-3 or TRBV12-4 and TRBJ2-7; no firm D call. The CDR3 is 13 residues long. Trimming left V 1 base short and J 6 bases short, with 10 bases between. As DNA, the CDR3 is TGTGCCAGCAGTTTAGGACACCGTCGCGAGCAGTACTTC. Translation gives CASSLGHRREQYF.

This chain links TRBV10-3 with TRBJ1-2; possible D gene TRBD1, 5 bases. The CDR3 loop spans 14 amino acids. Trimming removed 4 bases at V and 5 bases at J, with 14 bases between. CDR1 ENHRY and CDR2 SYGVKD come from the germline V gene. DNA for the CDR3: TGTGCCATCAGTGTAGCAGGGAAGGATTATGGCTACACCTTC. It translates to CAISVAGKDYGYTF.

This chain uses TRBV11-2 with TRBJ2-2; D is undetermined. V dropped 6 bases and J dropped 6 bases, with 8 bases sitting between them. This CDR3 is 12 amino acids long. The germline V gene has CDR1 SGHAT and CDR2 FQNNGV. The chain's CDR3 is CASRSGAGELFF. The CDR3 region has the DNA TGTGCCAGCAGGAGTGGGGCCGGGGAGCTGTTTTTT.

The V and J genes are TRBV6-5 and TRBJ2-7; tentatively, D is TRBD1 (6 bases). Trimming shortened V by 8 bases and J by 9 bases, and 20 bases separated the two germline ends. There are 13 residues in the CDR3. Germline assignment: CDR1 MNHEY and CDR2 SVGAGI. In DNA form, the CDR3 reads TGTGCCAGCGCGCAGGGGATAAGAAGGGGGCAGTACTTC. This codes for CASAQGIRRGQYF.

V gene TRBV6-5 combines with J gene TRBJ2-3; D might be TRBD2 (6 bases). CDR1 and CDR2 (germline): MNHEY, SVGAGI. The CDR3 is 12 residues long. V was clipped by 10 bases and J by 4 bases, with 12 bases between them. The CDR3 loop is CATSRGADTQYF. In nucleotides, the CDR3 is TGTGCCACCTCCCGCGGGGCAGATACGCAGTATTTT.

The chain employs TRBV7-9 and TRBJ1-1, with TRBD1 matching over 7 bases. Trimming at V came to 3 bases and at J to 3 bases, leaving 1 base not matched to a gene. The germline V gene has CDR1 SEHNR and CDR2 FQNEAQ (reference sequence). This CDR3 is built from 13 residues. As DNA, the CDR3 is TGTGCCAGCAGCTTTACAGGGGACACTGAAGCTTTCTTT. It codes for CASSFTGDTEAFF.

The gene calls are TRBV6-5 and TRBJ1-1; a possible D gene is TRBD1 (5 bases). The CDR3 spans 15 residues. Trimming left V 0 bases short and J 3 bases short, with 11 bases between. CDR1 and CDR2 from the germline V gene are MNHEY and SVGAGI. The CDR3 nucleotides are TGTGCCAGCAGTTACTCGATTCAGGGTGACACTGAAGCTTTCTTT. Protein: CASSYSIQGDTEAFF.

The CDR3 sequence: CAWDRGNTEAFF. The DNA for the CDR3 is TGTGCCTGGGACAGGGGGAACACTGAAGCTTTCTTT. The rearrangement uses TRBV30 and TRBJ1-1; 8 bases match TRBD1. Trimming at V came to 5 bases and at J to 1 base, leaving 0 bases not matched to a gene. Germline CDR1 GTSNPN, CDR2 SVGIG (reference sequence). There are 12 residues in the CDR3.

CDR3 protein: CASRLRDRVNNEQFF. CDR3 nucleotide sequence: TGTGCCAGCAGGCTCCGGGACAGGGTCAACAATGAGCAGTTCTTC. V and J are TRBV27 and TRBJ2-1, with 9 nucleotides matching TRBD1. CDR1 and CDR2 from the germline V gene are MNHEY and SMNVEV (reference sequence). The CDR3 runs to 15 residues. The V gene end was trimmed by 6 bases and the J gene end by 5 bases; junction bases not matched to a gene: 8.

The genes are TRBV7-8 and TRBJ2-7; D is undetermined. Germline CDR1 is SGHVS and CDR2 is FQNEAQ. The germline V and J ends were trimmed by 5 bases and 6 bases, with 14 bases remaining between them. The CDR3 loop spans 13 amino acids. CDR3: CASSPLTFGEQYF. The CDR3 DNA is TGTGCCAGCAGCCCCCTTACCTTCGGCGAGCAGTACTTC.

V gene TRBV5-4 combines with J gene TRBJ2-7; 8 bases map to TRBD1. Germline V CDR1 and CDR2: SGHNT, YYREEE (reference sequence). V was clipped by 1 base and J by 2 bases; unmatched bases: 5. The CDR3 is made up of 15 amino acids. CDR3 sequence reads: CASSLSGTGPYEQYF. The CDR3 nucleotides read TGTGCCAGCAGCTTGAGTGGGACAGGACCCTACGAGCAGTACTTC.

V usage is TRBV27 and J usage is TRBJ2-7, with 9 bases identical to TRBD1. The CDR3 consists of 14 residues. V was clipped by 6 bases and J by 7 bases; unmatched bases: 10. Germline CDR1 and CDR2: MNHEY and SMNVEV (reference sequence). CDR3: CASSQGQGLGEQYF. For the CDR3, the DNA is TGTGCCAGCAGCCAGGGACAGGGCCTAGGGGAGCAGTACTTC.

The V gene is TRBV5-1, the J gene TRBJ2-5, with D uncertain. V lost 0 bases and J lost 3, with 6 bases in between. Per the germline V gene, CDR1 is SGHRS and CDR2 is YFSETQ. This CDR3 spans 13 amino acids. The CDR3 DNA follows: TGCGCCAGCAGCTTGGCCCCAGAAGAGACCCAGTACTTC. It translates to CASSLAPEETQYF.

The J gene is TRBJ2-5, the V gene TRBV30; TRBD1 agrees at 7 bases. The V segment lost 6 bases and the J segment 4 bases; nucleotides outside the gene matches: 5. This CDR3 contains 12 residues. Looked up from germline, CDR1 is GTSNPN and CDR2 is SVGIG (reference sequence). The CDR3 sequence is CACSTGSETQYF. The CDR3 nucleotides are TGTGCCTGCTCGACAGGGTCAGAGACCCAGTACTTC.

The V and J genes are TRBV6-1 and TRBJ2-5; D not certain. Trimming pared 2 bases from V and 2 bases from J, leaving 0 bases between. This CDR3 spans 11 amino acids. Germline V gives CDR1 MNHNS, CDR2 SASEGT. This CDR3 is CASSEQETQYF. The DNA for the CDR3 is TGTGCCAGCAGTGAACAAGAGACCCAGTACTTC.

The chain uses TRBV11-2 and TRBJ2-1; 10 positions match TRBD1. Germline loops: CDR1 SGHAT, CDR2 FQNNGV. Trimming removed 3 bases from V and 7 bases from J; junction bases left unmatched: 9. This CDR3 contains 16 residues. CDR3: CASSLDGTGVRNEQFF. The CDR3 DNA reads TGTGCCAGCAGCTTGGACGGGACAGGGGTGCGGAATGAGCAGTTCTTC.

This chain uses TRBV5-1 with TRBJ1-4; tentatively, D is TRBD1 (5 bases). Trimming took off 4 bases at V and 7 bases at J, with 23 bases between the two ends. Germline CDR1 and CDR2: SGHRS and YFSETQ. The CDR3 is 17 residues long. Here the CDR3 reads CASSLEGHSSGGEKLFF. The CDR3 DNA reads TGCGCCAGCAGCCTGGAAGGACACTCAAGCGGAGGTGAAAAACTGTTTTTT. The entire variable domain, with the rest obtained from reference TRBV5-1 and TRBJ1-4, is as follows: KAGVTQTPRYLIKTRGQQVTLSCSPISGHRSVSWYQQTPGQGLQFLFEYFSETQRNKGNFPGRFSGRQFSNSRSEMNVSTLELGDSALYLCASSLEGHSSGGEKLFFGSGTQLSVL.

The J gene is TRBJ2-7, the V gene TRBV5-4, with TRBD2 as a possible D gene (6 bases). Germline assignment: CDR1 SGHNT and CDR2 YYREEE (reference sequence). V lost 5 bases and J lost 2, with 8 bases in between. This CDR3 has 12 residues. CDR3 sequence: CASSWGAYEQYF. In nucleotides, the CDR3 is TGTGCCAGCAGTTGGGGGGCCTACGAGCAGTACTTC.

The V and J genes are TRBV11-2 and TRBJ2-7; the match to TRBD1 covers 10 bases. The CDR3 spans 14 residues. Germline values: CDR1 SGHAT, CDR2 FQNNGV. Germline trimming cut 5 bases from V and 7 bases from J; bases unmatched to any gene: 8. The CDR3 is CASSPPGQGKEQYF. As DNA, the CDR3 is TGTGCCAGCAGCCCACCGGGACAGGGGAAAGAGCAGTACTTC.